Listed here are 21 T cell receptor beta chains from one sample, sequenced in a study of human thymus T cells. Clones were sequenced by immunoSEQ multiplex PCR, and TCRdb holds only the in-frame ones, with some missing. The sample carries more than 45,000 clones, around 94% recorded once. The sample taken for sequencing was blood. The receptors originated from a boy under two years old with a congenital heart defect but otherwise immunologically healthy.

J is TRBJ1-3 and V is TRBV29-1, with a tentative D call TRBD1 (6 bases). V dropped 2 bases and J dropped 7 bases, with 12 bases sitting between them. The CDR3 totals 13 residues. Germline-derived CDR1 and CDR2 are SQVTM and ANQGSEA. CDR3 coding DNA: TGCAGCGTTGAAATGGGGGGCCGGAACACCATATATTTT. This translates into CSVEMGGRNTIYF.

This clone appeared once. The rearrangement joins TRBV6-5 to TRBJ2-2; the match to TRBD2 covers 8 bases. V gave up 8 bases and J gave up 7 bases; unmatched junction bases: 9. This CDR3 spans 14 amino acids. Germline CDR1 reads MNHEY; CDR2 reads SVGAGI. The CDR3 sequence: CASSGRAGGGELFF. DNA for the CDR3: TGTGCCAGCTCCGGGAGGGCAGGTGGCGGGGAGCTGTTTTTT.

The V call is TRBV2, the J call TRBJ2-1; 11 nucleotides line up with TRBD2. This CDR3 is 15 amino acids long. With V trimmed by 7 bases and J by 0 bases, 2 bases remained unmatched. Germline V gene data show CDR1 as SNHLY and CDR2 as FYNNEI. The DNA of the CDR3 is TGTGCCAGCAACCTAGCGGGAGGCTCCTACAATGAGCAGTTCTTC. Residues: CASNLAGGSYNEQFF. The entire variable domain, with the rest obtained from reference TRBV2 and TRBJ2-1, is as follows: EPEVTQTPSHQVTQMGQEVILRCVPISNHLYFYWYRQILGQKVEFLVSFYNNEISEKSEIFDDQFSVERPDGSNFTLKIRSTKLEDSAMYFCASNLAGGSYNEQFFGPGTRLTVL.

The V call is TRBV19, the J call TRBJ1-1; D gene uncertain. CDR3 length equals 12 residues. CDR1 LNHDA and CDR2 SQIVND come from the germline V gene (reference sequence). The ends were cut back, 3 bases at V and 3 bases at J, with 5 bases in the middle. The CDR3 coding sequence is TGTGCCAGTAGTATTCAGGACACTGAAGCTTTCTTT. This sequence encodes CASSIQDTEAFF.

The V gene is TRBV5-1, the J gene TRBJ2-7, with 15 bases identical to TRBD2. V shed 4 bases and J 3 bases; nucleotides not matched to a gene: 8. This CDR3 has 17 residues. Germline assignment: CDR1 SGHRS and CDR2 YFSETQ. The CDR3 coding sequence is TGCGCCAGCAGCACAGAACCGGGACTAGCGGGAGGCTACGAGCAGTACTTC. This translates into CASSTEPGLAGGYEQYF. The full variable domain, rest sourced from reference TRBV5-1 and TRBJ2-7, is KAGVTQTPRYLIKTRGQQVTLSCSPISGHRSVSWYQQTPGQGLQFLFEYFSETQRNKGNFPGRFSGRQFSNSRSEMNVSTLELGDSALYLCASSTEPGLAGGYEQYFGPGTRLTVT.

The rearrangement joins TRBV19 to TRBJ2-7; 9 positions agree with TRBD1. Trimming at V came to 5 bases and at J to 3 bases, leaving 8 bases not matched to a gene. The germline V gene has CDR1 LNHDA and CDR2 SQIVND (reference sequence). The CDR3 runs 15 residues. The CDR3 sequence is CASSQGTGKLYEQYF. CDR3 nucleotides: TGTGCCAGTAGTCAAGGGACAGGGAAACTCTACGAGCAGTACTTC.

The V and J genes are TRBV7-9 and TRBJ2-1; 8 bases map to TRBD2. The CDR3 loop spans 14 amino acids. The germline gives CDR1 SEHNR, CDR2 FQNEAQ (reference sequence). Trimming cost V 5 bases and J 3 bases; bases outside gene matches: 3. CDR3 nucleotides: TGTGCCAGCAGCCAGAGCGGGGGCTACAATGAGCAGTTCTTC. Translation gives CASSQSGGYNEQFF.

There are a few counts of this clone. J is TRBJ2-2 and V is TRBV2; D is uncertain. The CDR3 is made up of 14 amino acids. CDR1 and CDR2 from the germline V gene are SNHLY and FYNNEI. V was pared by 7 bases and J by 1 base, with 10 bases between. The CDR3, as DNA: TGTGCCAGCACTAGTGTAGTGAACACCGGGGAGCTGTTTTTT. It specifies CASTSVVNTGELFF.

The chain is built from TRBV10-3 and TRBJ2-3; tentatively, D is TRBD2 (5 bases). V lost 5 bases to trimming and J lost 2 bases, with 14 bases between them. The CDR3 has 15 residues. Germline CDR1 ENHRY, CDR2 SYGVKD. CDR3 sequence reads: CAISPRAGVTDTQYF. DNA of the CDR3: TGTGCCATCAGTCCGAGGGCTGGGGTCACAGATACGCAGTATTTT.

The rearrangement joins TRBV5-1 to TRBJ2-5; D perhaps matches TRBD2 (5 bases). CDR3 length: 13 residues. The germline CDR1 and CDR2 sequences are SGHRS and YFSETQ. The V gene lost 0 bases and the J gene lost 5 bases, with 8 bases spanning the gap. The DNA of the CDR3 is TGCGCCAGCAGCTTGGCTAGCAGGGAGACCCAGTACTTC. Its protein product is CASSLASRETQYF.

This clone was recorded once. The sample has other DNA sequences that encode this CDR3 too. V and J are TRBV11-2 and TRBJ2-3; D is uncertain. Germline-derived CDR1 and CDR2 are SGHAT and FQNNGV. The CDR3 has 11 amino acids. V was clipped by 3 bases and J by 4 bases, with 2 bases between them. CDR3 in amino acids: CASSLADTQYF. The CDR3, as DNA: TGTGCCAGCAGCTTGGCAGATACGCAGTATTTT.

The V call is TRBV5-8, the J call TRBJ1-5; 7 bases are a match to TRBD1. The length of the CDR3 is 16 residues. V lost 4 bases to trimming and J lost 0 bases; unmatched junction nucleotides: 7. Germline V gives CDR1 SGHTS, CDR2 YDEGEE. The CDR3 DNA follows: TGTGCCAGCAGCAACGACAGGGCGTATAGCAATCAGCCCCAGCATTTT. Its translation is CASSNDRAYSNQPQHF.

The CDR3 region is CASSVEAQQWETQYF. As DNA, the CDR3 is TGTGCCAGCAGCGTAGAGGCCCAGCAGTGGGAGACCCAGTACTTC. J is TRBJ2-5 and V is TRBV9; the D is unclear. From germline, CDR1 is SGDLS and CDR2 YYNGEE. V was shortened by 0 bases and J by 5 bases, with 14 bases between the two germline ends. This CDR3 comprises 15 residues.

V is TRBV23-1 and J is TRBJ1-6; no firm D call. TRBV23-1 is reported as an ORF; its role is uncertain. CDR3 length equals 17 residues. Trimming removed 7 bases from V and 10 bases from J, with 26 bases in between. CDR3 in amino acids: CASNPLEGVPHWSPLHF. CDR3 bases: TGCGCCAGCAACCCTTTGGAGGGAGTTCCCCATTGGTCACCCCTCCACTTT.

V gene TRBV18 combines with J gene TRBJ1-5; D is perhaps TRBD1 (6 bases). The CDR3 sequence is 15 residues long. Trimming removed 3 bases from V and 2 bases from J, with 11 bases in between. The V gene's germline CDR1 is KGHSH and CDR2 LQKENI. The CDR3 DNA sequence: TGTGCCAGCTCACCTCTACAGGGCGGCAATCAGCCCCAGCATTTT. It encodes CASSPLQGGNQPQHF.

This clone was counted only a few times. The chain is built from TRBV19 and TRBJ2-7, with D possibly matching TRBD1 (6 bases). Trimming cost V 3 bases and J 0 bases, with 12 bases left between them. The CDR3 runs 15 residues. CDR1 is LNHDA, CDR2 SQIVND, per germline (reference sequence). The CDR3 DNA reads as TGTGCCAGTAGTATTGGGCAGGGGAGCTCCTACGAGCAGTACTTC. The encoded protein is CASSIGQGSSYEQYF.

The chain is built from TRBV5-1 and TRBJ1-1, with TRBD1 identical over 7 bases. CDR1 is SGHRS and CDR2 is YFSETQ in the germline V gene. The CDR3 has 14 amino acids. The V segment lost 2 bases and the J segment 6 bases; nucleotides outside the gene matches: 7. CDR3 protein: CASSFRTGRSEAFF. The CDR3 DNA is TGCGCCAGCAGCTTTCGGACAGGACGATCTGAAGCTTTCTTT.

The genes are TRBV4-1 and TRBJ2-1; D is possibly TRBD1 or TRBD2 (6 bases each). Trimming left V 5 bases short and J 0 bases short, with 11 bases between. The germline CDR1 and CDR2 sequences are MGHRA and YSYEKL. CDR3 length: 15 amino acids. The CDR3 bases are TGCGCCAGCAGCTACGGGGGCAGCTCCTACAATGAGCAGTTCTTC. Its translation is CASSYGGSSYNEQFF.

The chain employs TRBV4-1 and TRBJ2-7, with 7 bases that match TRBD1. CDR1 and CDR2 from the germline V gene are MGHRA and YSYEKL. J gave up 0 bases and V 0 bases, and 8 bases lay outside the gene matches. This CDR3 is built from 17 residues. CDR3 amino acids: CASSQEAGTDLSYEQYF. The CDR3 nucleotides are TGCGCCAGCAGCCAAGAGGCAGGGACAGACCTCTCCTACGAGCAGTACTTC.

The V call is TRBV5-1, the J call TRBJ1-2, with TRBD1 as a possible D gene (5 bases). Germline lookup yields CDR1 SGHRS and CDR2 YFSETQ. The CDR3 consists of 14 residues. Trimming cost V 4 bases and J 4 bases, with 14 bases left between them. This CDR3 is CASSPLSGPYGYTF. CDR3 nucleotide sequence: TGCGCCAGCAGCCCCTTATCGGGGCCCTATGGCTACACCTTC.

The rearrangement joins TRBV2 to TRBJ2-2; unclear D gene. From germline, CDR1 is SNHLY and CDR2 FYNNEI. CDR3 length equals 14 residues. V lost 8 bases and J 0 bases, leaving 10 bases between the germline ends. The CDR3 reads CASAGRANTGELFF. CDR3 DNA: TGTGCCAGCGCTGGACGGGCGAACACCGGGGAGCTGTTTTTT.